This T cell receptor (beta chain) is drawn from a study of T cells in Graves' hyperthyroidism and ophthalmopathy. The investigators amplified TCR beta CDR3 regions from RNA transcripts. The HTBI primer set served for first-round RT-PCR of the TCR CDR3. MiXCR was run by TCRdb on the multiplex PCR reads, yielding one entry per CDR3 protein. The sample lists some 770,000 distinct CDR3 sequences, roughly 15% seen once, with around 7.7% in the top ten. This clonotype showed up many times. This sample holds PBMCs from 8 to 10 ml fresh peripheral blood. The sample was blood. This TCR was recovered from a man younger than 30 with Graves' hyperthyroidism.

CDR3 coding DNA: TGTGCCAGCAGTTTAAGGGGCCGCGGGATGAACACTGAAGCTTTCTTT. It translates to CASSLRGRGMNTEAFF. The genes are TRBV28 and TRBJ1-1, with D perhaps matching TRBD1 (5 bases). Trimming pared 2 bases from V and 0 bases from J, leaving 13 bases between. The CDR3 sequence is 16 residues long. Germline CDR1 reads MDHEN; CDR2 reads SYDVKM.